The 21 T cell receptor beta chains below all came from one sample that was sequenced in a study of blood T cell repertoires in COVID-19. TCRdb keeps only in-frame clones here, not all; method: immunoSEQ multiplex PCR. The data contain around 300,000 clones, around nine tenths of them singletons. Sequencing was carried out using peripheral blood. The receptors originated from a woman between 25 and 40 years old with COVID-19, enrolled during active disease.

V gene TRBV16 combines with J gene TRBJ1-2; D is possibly TRBD1 (6 bases). Per the germline V gene, CDR1 is KGHSY and CDR2 is FQNENV. Trimming took off 0 bases at V and 8 bases at J, with 13 bases between the two ends. The CDR3 length is 14 residues. The CDR3 loop is CASSQSVTGSGYTF. CDR3 coding DNA: TGTGCCAGCAGCCAATCCGTAACAGGGTCCGGCTACACCTTC.

The chain couples TRBV7-2 to TRBJ2-1, with a weak D call TRBD2 (6 bases). Trimming left V 5 bases short and J 4 bases short, with 12 bases between. CDR1 and CDR2 from the germline V gene are SGHTA and FQGNSA. This CDR3 contains 14 residues. The CDR3 bases are TGTGCCAGCAGCCCAGATGGGACTTACAATGAGCAGTTCTTC. Residues: CASSPDGTYNEQFF. Based on the CDR3 plus reference TRBV7-2 and TRBJ2-1, the full variable domain is GAGVSQSPSNKVTEKGKDVELRCDPISGHTALYWYRQSLGQGLEFLIYFQGNSAPDKSGLPSDRFSAERTGGSVSTLTIQRTQQEDSAVYLCASSPDGTYNEQFFGPGTRLTVL.

The chain employs TRBV4-2 and TRBJ2-3, with 15 bases aligning to TRBD2. In germline, CDR1 is LGHNA, CDR2 YNFKEQ. This CDR3 spans 18 amino acids. Losses at the gene ends were 4 bases for V and 4 bases for J; bases not matched to a gene: 9. The CDR3 sequence is CASSPLAGLAGGPDTQYF. DNA for the CDR3: TGTGCCAGCAGCCCCTTAGCCGGACTAGCGGGAGGGCCAGATACGCAGTATTTT.

This clone was recorded a few times. The rearrangement joins TRBV30 to TRBJ1-1; 9 bases fit TRBD1. The CDR3 runs 15 residues. Germline V gene sequence: CDR1 GTSNPN, CDR2 SVGIG (reference sequence). V dropped 0 bases and J dropped 5; count of bases not matched to a gene: 7. The CDR3 loop reads CAWSVSVTGGTEAFF. The CDR3 DNA sequence: TGTGCCTGGAGTGTGTCGGTGACAGGGGGGACTGAAGCTTTCTTT.

The chain carries TRBV23-1 and TRBJ2-7; D possibly corresponds to TRBD1 (6 bases). TRBV23-1 is an ORF, with its function uncertain. This CDR3 comprises 15 residues. Trimming took 2 bases from V and 4 from J, leaving 15 bases between them. The CDR3 loop is CASSQLGTRIYEQYF. The CDR3 bases are TGCGCCAGCAGTCAACTTGGGACACGTATTTACGAGCAGTACTTC.

The rearrangement uses TRBV10-1 and TRBJ2-1; 7 bases match TRBD2. The CDR3 sequence is 12 residues long. V lost 4 bases, J lost 9 bases, and 3 bases stayed unmatched. Germline V gene lookup returns CDR1 WNHNN and CDR2 SYGVQD (reference sequence). DNA for the CDR3: TGCGCCAGCAGTGGATGGGAGGGTGAGCAGTTCTTC. It yields the protein CASSGWEGEQFF.

The chain uses TRBV2 and TRBJ1-5; TRBD1 aligns across 7 bases. CDR1 and CDR2 from the germline V gene are SNHLY and FYNNEI. The CDR3 runs 16 residues. V was pared by 6 bases and J by 4 bases, with 12 bases of the junction left unmatched. The CDR3 protein is CASSQRGTAINQPQHF. In DNA form, the CDR3 reads TGTGCCAGCAGCCAACGGGGGACAGCCATAAATCAGCCCCAGCATTTT. The full variable domain, with the rest looked up from reference TRBV2 and TRBJ1-5, is EPEVTQTPSHQVTQMGQEVILRCVPISNHLYFYWYRQILGQKVEFLVSFYNNEISEKSEIFDDQFSVERPDGSNFTLKIRSTKLEDSAMYFCASSQRGTAINQPQHFGDGTRLSIL.

The V call is TRBV7-8, the J call TRBJ2-1, with 7 nucleotides matching TRBD2. The V segment lost 5 bases and the J segment 2 bases; nucleotides outside the gene matches: 6. This CDR3 is 15 amino acids long. Germline values: CDR1 SGHVS, CDR2 FQNEAQ. CDR3: CASSPGRGAYNEQFF. The CDR3 DNA follows: TGTGCCAGCAGCCCGGGACGGGGGGCCTACAATGAGCAGTTCTTC.

The V call is TRBV7-2, the J call TRBJ2-3, with 9 nucleotides matching TRBD1. The V gene's germline CDR1 is SGHTA and CDR2 FQGNSA. The CDR3 has 16 amino acids. V trimming: 5 bases; J trimming: 0 bases; junction bases outside the gene matches: 6. The CDR3 DNA reads TGTGCCAGCAGCCCCGGGACAGGGTCTAGCACAGATACGCAGTATTTT. Translation gives CASSPGTGSSTDTQYF.

A remark on this clone: The sample has other DNA sequences that encode this CDR3 too. The J gene is TRBJ1-2, the V gene TRBV6-1; no firm D call. The CDR3 is 17 amino acids. The germline CDR1 and CDR2 sequences are MNHNS and SASEGT. V was cut by 3 bases and J by 8 bases, with 25 bases left in between. CDR3 nucleotide sequence: TGTGCCAGCAGTGAGGCGGGCTGGCGGGGAGTGGGCGAGGGCTACACCTTC. Amino acids: CASSEAGWRGVGEGYTF.

The rearrangement links TRBV28 to TRBJ2-7; 8 bases map to TRBD1. V lost 6 bases, J lost 5 bases, and 12 bases stayed unmatched. This CDR3 is built from 15 residues. Per germline, CDR1 MDHEN and CDR2 SYDVKM. CDR3 protein: CASSSSGQGDHEQYF. The CDR3 DNA is TGTGCCAGCAGCAGCAGTGGACAGGGCGACCACGAGCAGTACTTC.

The chain links TRBV4-1 to TRBJ2-5; TRBD2 agrees at 11 bases. The CDR3 contains 15 residues. Germline V gene lookup returns CDR1 MGHRA and CDR2 YSYEKL. With 4 bases clipped from V and 2 bases from J, the junction kept 3 bases outside the gene matches. The CDR3 loop is CASSPRLAGQETQYF. CDR3 nucleotides: TGCGCCAGCAGCCCGCGACTAGCGGGACAAGAGACCCAGTACTTC.

The rearrangement links TRBV7-2 to TRBJ2-3; 13 bases fit TRBD2. This CDR3 has 17 residues. Germline values: CDR1 SGHTA, CDR2 FQGNSA. V shed 3 bases, J shed 5 bases, and the junction held 8 bases outside the gene matches. CDR3 sequence (DNA): TGTGCCAGCAGCTTCTACGGGACTAGCGGGAAGATAGATACGCAGTATTTT. Its translation is CASSFYGTSGKIDTQYF.

The chain combines TRBV6-6 with TRBJ1-2, with a possible D match to TRBD1 (5 bases). V lost 2 bases to trimming and J lost 4 bases, with 11 bases between them. From germline, CDR1 is MNHNY and CDR2 SVGAGI (reference sequence). The CDR3 runs to 14 residues. The chain's CDR3 is CASSYGQGGYGYTF. CDR3 bases: TGTGCCAGCAGTTACGGGCAGGGCGGCTATGGCTACACCTTC.

The chain is built from TRBV10-3 and TRBJ1-2; 7 bases agree with TRBD1. With V trimmed by 3 bases and J by 2 bases, 9 bases remained unmatched. The V gene's germline CDR1 is ENHRY and CDR2 SYGVKD. The CDR3 contains 16 residues. CDR3 sequence reads: CAISDPRTGRNYGYTF. The DNA for the CDR3 is TGTGCCATCAGTGACCCTAGGACAGGACGAAACTATGGCTACACCTTC.

The J gene is TRBJ2-5, the V gene TRBV5-4, with TRBD2 as a possible D gene (5 bases). V lost 2 bases and J lost 2, with 10 bases in between. Germline-derived CDR1 and CDR2 are SGHNT and YYREEE (reference sequence). The CDR3 runs 14 residues. CDR3 sequence: CASSFRTGQETQYF. The CDR3, as DNA: TGTGCCAGCAGCTTTAGGACGGGGCAAGAGACCCAGTACTTC.

The chain combines TRBV29-1 with TRBJ1-2; TRBD1 agrees at 7 bases. J was trimmed by 5 bases and V by 6 bases; bases with no gene match: 12. CDR1 SQVTM and CDR2 ANQGSEA come from the germline V gene. The CDR3 totals 14 residues. The CDR3 DNA is TGCAGCGTGGCCCCCGGGACAGCCGATTATGGCTACACCTTC. Amino acid sequence: CSVAPGTADYGYTF.

The chain joins TRBV30 to TRBJ2-7; 9 bases agree with TRBD2. The V gene end was trimmed by 8 bases and the J gene end by 3 bases; junction bases not matched to a gene: 5. Germline values: CDR1 GTSNPN, CDR2 SVGIG (reference sequence). This CDR3 has 12 amino acids. The CDR3 loop reads CALTSGYYEQYF. For the CDR3, the DNA is TGTGCCCTGACTAGCGGCTACTACGAGCAGTACTTC. Full variable domain (missing parts from reference TRBV30 and TRBJ2-7): SQTIHQWPATLVQPVGSPLSLECTVEGTSNPNLYWYRQAAGRGLQLLFYSVGIGQISSEVPQNLSASRPQDRQFILSSKKLLLSDSGFYLCALTSGYYEQYFGPGTRLTVT.

V is TRBV6-5 and J is TRBJ1-5; no reliable D call. This CDR3 contains 11 residues. Trimming shortened V by 8 bases and J by 5 bases, and 7 bases separated the two germline ends. From germline, CDR1 is MNHEY and CDR2 SVGAGI. CDR3 bases: TGTGCCAGCGGTCGAGATCAGCCCCAGCATTTT. Its translation is CASGRDQPQHF.

This rearrangement joins TRBV29-1 to TRBJ2-1; maybe TRBD1 (5 bases). CDR1 is SQVTM, CDR2 ANQGSEA, per germline. This CDR3 contains 14 residues. V lost 1 base to trimming and J lost 1 base, with 8 bases between them. DNA for the CDR3: TGCAGCGTTGAAGCCCAGGGTTCCTACAATGAGCAGTTCTTC. Amino acids: CSVEAQGSYNEQFF.

This sequence joins TRBV15 and TRBJ2-7, with TRBD1 matching over 8 bases. The CDR3 sequence is 14 residues long. V trimming: 5 bases; J trimming: 3 bases; junction bases outside the gene matches: 6. Germline values: CDR1 LNHNV, CDR2 YYDKDF (reference sequence). CDR3 DNA sequence: TGTGCCACCAGCCCAAGACAGGGGAACTACGAGCAGTACTTC. Protein product: CATSPRQGNYEQYF. The variable domain in full, completed from reference TRBV15 and TRBJ2-7, reads DAMVIQNPRYQVTQFGKPVTLSCSQTLNHNVMYWYQQKSSQAPKLLFHYYDKDFNNEADTPDNFQSRRPNTSFCFLDIRSPGLGDTAMYLCATSPRQGNYEQYFGPGTRLTVT.